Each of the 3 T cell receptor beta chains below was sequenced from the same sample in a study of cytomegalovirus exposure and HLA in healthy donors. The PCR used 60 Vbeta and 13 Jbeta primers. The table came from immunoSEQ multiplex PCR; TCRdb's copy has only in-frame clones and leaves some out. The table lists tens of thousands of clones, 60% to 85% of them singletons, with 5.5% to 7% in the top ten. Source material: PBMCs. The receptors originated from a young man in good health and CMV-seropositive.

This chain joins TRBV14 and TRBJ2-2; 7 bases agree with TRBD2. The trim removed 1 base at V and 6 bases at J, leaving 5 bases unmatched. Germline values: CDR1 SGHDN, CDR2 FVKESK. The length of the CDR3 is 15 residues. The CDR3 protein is CASSQVREFPGELFF. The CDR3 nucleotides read TGTGCCAGCAGCCAAGTGCGGGAGTTTCCCGGGGAGCTGTTTTTT.

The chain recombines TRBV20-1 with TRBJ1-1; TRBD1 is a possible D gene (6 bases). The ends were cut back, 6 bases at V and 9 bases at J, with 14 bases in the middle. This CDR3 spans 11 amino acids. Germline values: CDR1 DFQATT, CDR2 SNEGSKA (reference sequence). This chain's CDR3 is CSATDRIKAFF. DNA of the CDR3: TGCAGTGCAACGGACAGAATTAAAGCTTTCTTT.

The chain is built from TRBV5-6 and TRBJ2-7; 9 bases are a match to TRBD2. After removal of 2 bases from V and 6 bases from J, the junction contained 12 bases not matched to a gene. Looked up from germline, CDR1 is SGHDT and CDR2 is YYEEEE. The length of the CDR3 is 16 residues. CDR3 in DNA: TGTGCCAGCAGCTTCGTCGCGGGAGGGCCCTATCGCGAGCAGTACTTC. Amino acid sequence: CASSFVAGGPYREQYF.